The present T cell receptor (beta chain) was sequenced within a study of cytotoxic CD8 clonotypes in ibrutinib-treated CLL. Study overall: The group held 11 relapsed/refractory and fewer than 16 treatment-naive patients, with some 17 IGHV unmutated.

Study-wide results and limits: Clonality was elevated at ibrutinib response and had returned toward baseline at progression. Public clonotypes were rare and shrank or held steady on treatment. Pretreatment clonality was elevated relative to age-matched healthy donors and paralleled circulating CD8+ T-cell counts.

TCRdb's table, derived via immunoSEQ multiplex PCR, lists solely in-frame clones and lacks some. This sample has some 15,000 clones, with around 63% found just once. This clone is categorized as medium-sized. What it recognizes is unknown. The germline gives CDR1 SEHNR, CDR2 FQNEAQ (reference sequence). This CDR3 is 13 amino acids long. V dropped 1 base and J dropped 5 bases, with 8 bases sitting between them. The TCR was taken from a human donor with chronic lymphocytic leukemia. The rearrangement links TRBV7-9 to TRBJ1-1; D is ambiguous. The sequences come from PBMCs, collected before ibrutinib treatment. The DNA for the CDR3 is TGTGCCAGCAGCTTAGACTACGGAACTGAAGCTTTCTTT. It is translated as CASSLDYGTEAFF.